The sequence of this T cell receptor (beta chain) was determined in a study of siplizumab effects on memory and regulatory T cells. Findings of the study overall: Roughly 75-96% of proliferating CD4+ or CD8+ clones lacked an assignable naive or memory phenotype. There was no confirmation of the suppressive function of proliferating Tregs from siplizumab cultures. On average, about 70% of mappable alloreactive CD4+ clones were Treg-derived under siplizumab, against 26.9% in controls.

About this clone itself: Its matching antigen is unknown.

Roughly 92,000 TCR templates per sample were assayed. This table comes from immunoSEQ multiplex PCR, and its TCRdb copy is limited to in-frame clones, with some not included. The sample comprises around 110,000 clones, around 94% of which are singletons, and roughly 1.5% rests with the top ten. With 5 bases clipped from V and 0 bases from J, the junction kept 5 bases outside the gene matches. CDR1 and CDR2 (germline): LNHNV, YYDKDF (reference sequence). The CDR3 loop spans 16 amino acids. Sequenced material: non-Treg CD4+ T cells sorted from blood. The chain carries TRBV15 and TRBJ2-5, with 11 bases fitting TRBD1. The TCR sequence derives from a human donor in good health. CDR3 amino acids: CATSAWDRGDQETQYF. The CDR3 region has the DNA TGTGCCACCAGCGCTTGGGACAGGGGGGACCAAGAGACCCAGTACTTC.